This T cell receptor beta chain came from a study of human T cells and chemical hapten exposure. Time point here: patch test 2, 6 weeks after DPC sensitization. The treatment denotes: therapeutic diphenylcyclopropenone sensitization with weekly scalp DPC. This clonotype was detected only a few times. J was trimmed by 6 bases and V by 4 bases; bases with no gene match: 8. Germline V CDR1 and CDR2: LNHDA, SQIVND (reference sequence). The CDR3 consists of 15 residues. TCRdb re-analysed the RACE reads in MiXCR, keeping a single row per CDR3 protein. The sample has 140,000 or so distinct CDR3 sequences; around 11% are singletons.

This clonotype originated in a woman in her 50s with alopecia areata. Some clones in this sample may be carry-over from other donors' samples. Specimen: whole blood, collected in connection with sensitization to the hapten diphenylcyclopropenone (DPC). The J gene is TRBJ1-4, the V gene TRBV19; 7 nucleotides line up with TRBD1. In nucleotides, the CDR3 is TGTGCCAGTAGTACGGGACAGAGAGGAGATGAAAAACTGTTTTTT. Its translation is CASSTGQRGDEKLFF.